These 26 T cell receptor beta chains were all obtained from the same sample, sequenced in a study of regulatory T cells in long-lasting Graves disease. Relying on iRepertoire HTBI primers and Arm-PCR of CDR3 regions, the team built TCR beta libraries. In TCRdb, the multiplex PCR reads were re-called with MiXCR into one record per CDR3 protein. Of roughly 560,000 distinct CDR3 sequences in the sample, approximately 16% were seen once. The time point: newly diagnosed GD, antithyroid drugs for less than 3 months. With RNA extracted from PBMCs as input, the TCR library was made. These same records also appear under a second study, on T cells in Graves' hyperthyroidism and ophthalmopathy.

The sequences come from peripheral blood mononuclear cells (PBMCs), collected at new diagnosis, from a patient treated with antithyroid drugs. The origin of the receptors is a woman aged 35 to 60 with Graves disease.

This clonotype has just a few counts. V usage is TRBV4-1 and J usage is TRBJ2-7; 10 nucleotides line up with TRBD1. Germline-derived CDR1 and CDR2 are MGHRA and YSYEKL. The junction had 7 bases not matched to a gene; V was cut back by 4 bases and J by 7 bases. The CDR3 runs to 14 residues. The CDR3 bases are TGCGCCAGCAGCCGCAGACAGGGGGCGGAGGAGCAGTACTTC. Translating gives CASSRRQGAEEQYF.

This clonotype showed up many times. The rearrangement links TRBV7-8 to TRBJ1-6; 10 bases are shared with TRBD1. The trim removed 6 bases at V and 7 bases at J, leaving 6 bases unmatched. The CDR3 extends over 15 amino acids. From germline, CDR1 is SGHVS and CDR2 FQNEAQ. The CDR3 coding sequence is TGTGCCAGCAGAGGAGGGGACAGGGGCAATTCACCCCTCCACTTT. Amino acid sequence: CASRGGDRGNSPLHF.

In its sample, this clonotype was seen many times. This chain connects TRBV12-3 or TRBV12-4 to TRBJ2-7; 14 nucleotides agree with TRBD2. The CDR3 runs to 14 residues. J gave up 7 bases and V 5 bases, and 4 bases lay outside the gene matches. The CDR3, as DNA: TGTGCCAGCAGTCCCCGGACTAGCGGGAGGGAGCAGTACTTC. It translates to CASSPRTSGREQYF.

In this sample, this clonotype turned up a few times. The J gene is TRBJ1-2, the V gene TRBV20-1; D gene ambiguous. Germline values: CDR1 DFQATT, CDR2 SNEGSKA (reference sequence). The length of the CDR3 is 12 residues. V was cut by 4 bases and J by 4 bases, with 10 bases left in between. CDR3 amino acids: CSATTQGYGYTF. The CDR3 DNA is TGCAGTGCTACAACACAAGGCTATGGCTACACCTTC.

The chain couples TRBV4-1 to TRBJ1-4, with D uncertain. Trimming removed 0 bases at V and 8 bases at J, with 22 bases between. The CDR3 consists of 18 residues. Germline lookup yields CDR1 MGHRA and CDR2 YSYEKL. The CDR3 protein is CASSQDFETGRTSEKLFF. The CDR3 DNA reads as TGCGCCAGCAGCCAAGATTTCGAAACCGGGAGGACTAGCGAAAAACTGTTTTTT.

This clonotype was found many times. The V gene is TRBV15, the J gene TRBJ2-5; 10 nucleotides align to TRBD2. From germline, CDR1 is LNHNV and CDR2 YYDKDF (reference sequence). Losses at the gene ends were 0 bases for V and 2 bases for J; bases not matched to a gene: 6. The CDR3 totals 17 residues. CDR3 sequence (DNA): TGTGCCACCAGCAGAGATCTAATAGCGGGGGGTCAAGAGACCCAGTACTTC. It specifies CATSRDLIAGGQETQYF.

This sequence joins TRBV15 and TRBJ2-7, with D tentatively TRBD1 (5 bases). Germline CDR1 is LNHNV and CDR2 is YYDKDF (reference sequence). V lost 0 bases to trimming and J lost 0 bases, with 12 bases between them. The CDR3 runs to 16 residues. CDR3 nucleotide sequence: TGTGCCACCAGCAGAGATTTGGGGCCGGCCTCCTACGAGCAGTACTTC. Amino acid sequence: CATSRDLGPASYEQYF.

The chain is built from TRBV5-1 and TRBJ2-5; D is possibly TRBD1 or TRBD2 (5 bases each). Trimming removed 2 bases from V and 3 bases from J, with 11 bases in between. Germline CDR1 and CDR2: SGHRS and YFSETQ. The CDR3 spans 14 residues. CDR3 in DNA: TGCGCCAGCAGCTTCCGGGACGGCAAAGAGACCCAGTACTTC. This encodes CASSFRDGKETQYF. The complete variable domain, with remaining parts taken from reference TRBV5-1 and TRBJ2-5, reads KAGVTQTPRYLIKTRGQQVTLSCSPISGHRSVSWYQQTPGQGLQFLFEYFSETQRNKGNFPGRFSGRQFSNSRSEMNVSTLELGDSALYLCASSFRDGKETQYFGPGTRLLVL.

This clonotype was seen ten or more times. The chain recombines TRBV3-1 with TRBJ2-7; possibly TRBD1 or TRBD2 for D (6 bases each). This CDR3 spans 15 amino acids. The V gene's germline CDR1 is LGHDT and CDR2 YNNKEL (reference sequence). The V and J ends lost 2 bases and 2 bases respectively, with 13 bases between them. The CDR3, as DNA: TGTGCCAGCAGCCAATACGGGGGCGGTACCTACGAGCAGTACTTC. Translating gives CASSQYGGGTYEQYF.

V usage is TRBV11-2 and J usage is TRBJ1-1; possible D gene TRBD1, 6 bases. Deletions cut 3 bases from V and 9 bases from J, with 14 bases between. Germline V lookup: CDR1 SGHAT, CDR2 FQNNGV. CDR3 size: 13 residues. CDR3 nucleotide sequence: TGTGCCAGCAGCTTGCAGGGAGGGGGGAAAGCTTTCTTT. Protein product: CASSLQGGGKAFF.

This clonotype was recorded many times. J is TRBJ1-6 and V is TRBV6-1; D may be TRBD1 (6 bases). The V end lost 7 bases, the J end lost 7 bases, and 17 bases lay between the germline ends. CDR1 is MNHNS, CDR2 SASEGT, per germline. This CDR3 has 15 residues. The CDR3 loop is CASTPGDLPNSPLHF. The DNA for the CDR3 is TGTGCCAGCACCCCAGGGGACCTCCCCAATTCACCCCTCCACTTT.

This clonotype was seen many times. The J gene is TRBJ1-5, the V gene TRBV2; D is unresolved. The CDR3 loop spans 13 amino acids. Trimming cost V 2 bases and J 3 bases, with 5 bases left between them. CDR1 and CDR2 from the germline V gene are SNHLY and FYNNEI. The DNA for the CDR3 is TGTGCCAGCAGTGAAACCCTCAATCAGCCCCAGCATTTT. Translating it yields CASSETLNQPQHF. Supplemented by reference TRBV2 and TRBJ1-5, the full variable domain reads EPEVTQTPSHQVTQMGQEVILRCVPISNHLYFYWYRQILGQKVEFLVSFYNNEISEKSEIFDDQFSVERPDGSNFTLKIRSTKLEDSAMYFCASSETLNQPQHFGDGTRLSIL.

The gene calls are TRBV6-2 or TRBV6-3 and TRBJ1-5; D unresolved. In germline, CDR1 is MNHEY, CDR2 SVGEGT. Trimming shortened V by 0 bases and J by 2 bases, and 8 bases separated the two germline ends. The CDR3 is made up of 15 amino acids. The CDR3 coding sequence is TGTGCCAGCAGTTACTCGAATACCGGCAATCAGCCCCAGCATTTT. Its translation is CASSYSNTGNQPQHF.

This sequence joins TRBV12-3 or TRBV12-4 and TRBJ2-1; D perhaps matches TRBD2 (6 bases). The germline V and J ends were trimmed by 6 bases and 0 bases, with 21 bases remaining between them. The CDR3 is made up of 18 amino acids. CDR3 region: CASRKFGADGSSYNEQFF. CDR3 nucleotide sequence: TGTGCCAGCAGGAAGTTTGGTGCGGACGGGAGCTCCTACAATGAGCAGTTCTTC.

The genes are TRBV20-1 and TRBJ1-4; D remains unclear. The CDR3 spans 13 residues. From germline, CDR1 is DFQATT and CDR2 SNEGSKA (reference sequence). V was cut by 6 bases and J by 8 bases, with 16 bases left in between. CDR3 in DNA: TGCAGTGCCAAGACCCCTCTGGCCGAAAAACTGTTTTTT. It yields the protein CSAKTPLAEKLFF.

This clonotype was picked up many times. This chain uses TRBV6-1 with TRBJ1-5; D gene uncertain. Trimming took off 4 bases at V and 7 bases at J, with 14 bases between the two ends. Per germline, CDR1 MNHNS and CDR2 SASEGT. The CDR3 is made up of 14 amino acids. The CDR3 protein is CASSVWTRGQPQHF. For the CDR3, the DNA is TGTGCCAGCAGTGTCTGGACCCGAGGCCAGCCCCAGCATTTT.

This clonotype was seen at least ten times. This rearrangement joins TRBV28 to TRBJ1-5; 7 bases map to TRBD1. The V and J ends lost 6 bases and 2 bases, in that order; junction bases with no gene match: 10. From germline, CDR1 is MDHEN and CDR2 SYDVKM. The CDR3 length is 16 residues. The CDR3 DNA reads TGTGCCAGCAGGCTCCTTCTCGGACAGGGCAATCAGCCCCAGCATTTT. Encoded protein: CASRLLLGQGNQPQHF.

V is TRBV5-4 and J is TRBJ1-1; a weak D match, TRBD1 (6 bases). Per the germline V gene, CDR1 is SGHNT and CDR2 is YYREEE (reference sequence). This CDR3 has 16 residues. Deletions cut 0 bases from V and 0 bases from J, with 12 bases between. The CDR3 spells CASSLGQEGLNTEAFF. CDR3 nucleotide sequence: TGTGCCAGCAGCTTGGGACAGGAAGGTCTGAACACTGAAGCTTTCTTT. Variable domain in full (rest from reference TRBV5-4 and TRBJ1-1): ETGVTQSPTHLIKTRGQQVTLRCSSQSGHNTVSWYQQALGQGPQFIFQYYREEENGRGNFPPRFSGLQFPNYSSELNVNALELDDSALYLCASSLGQEGLNTEAFFGQGTRLTVV.

CDR3 loop: CASSPNGTPGTGELFF. CDR3 DNA: TGTGCCAGCAGTCCCAACGGGACCCCTGGCACCGGGGAGCTGTTTTTT. V usage is TRBV12-3 or TRBV12-4 and J usage is TRBJ2-2; D tentatively fits TRBD1 or TRBD2 (5 bases each). With 5 bases removed from V and 4 bases from J, the gap between germline ends came to 17 bases. This CDR3 is built from 16 residues.

The chain employs TRBV30 and TRBJ1-5; the match to TRBD1 covers 7 bases. Germline V CDR1 and CDR2: GTSNPN, SVGIG (reference sequence). This CDR3 has 13 residues. The DNA of the CDR3 is TGTGCTTACAGGGGTTCCGGCAATCAGCCCCAGCATTTT. Translation gives CAYRGSGNQPQHF.

This clonotype was seen ten or more times. The chain couples TRBV12-3 or TRBV12-4 to TRBJ2-3, with 9 bases aligning to TRBD1. The trim removed 5 bases at V and 1 base at J, leaving 4 bases unmatched. The CDR3 consists of 15 residues. CDR3 DNA sequence: TGTGCCAGCAGTCGAGGGGACAGGGGCACAGATACGCAGTATTTT. Protein product: CASSRGDRGTDTQYF.

On this clonotype itself: A far larger clone differs by one base, so this is likely a read error. The chain carries TRBV11-2 and TRBJ2-1; D gene unclear. CDR1 is SGHAT, CDR2 FQNNGV, per germline. The CDR3 has 12 residues. This CDR3 is CVSSLDRNEQFF. The CDR3 DNA follows: TGTGTCAGCAGCTTAGATAGAAATGAGCAGTTCTTC.

This clonotype turned up a few times. This chain links TRBV6-2 or TRBV6-3 with TRBJ1-1; 7 bases map to TRBD1. CDR3 length: 14 amino acids. CDR1 MNHEY and CDR2 SVGEGT come from the germline V gene. V dropped 5 bases and J dropped 2; count of bases not matched to a gene: 5. CDR3 sequence (DNA): TGTGCCAGCAGTGAAGGGGGCCAAAACACTGAAGCTTTCTTT. Translated: CASSEGGQNTEAFF.

This clonotype showed up just a few times. The chain carries TRBV5-1 and TRBJ1-1; D remains ambiguous. Germline V gives CDR1 SGHRS, CDR2 YFSETQ. The CDR3 extends over 16 amino acids. With 3 bases removed from V and 3 bases from J, the gap between germline ends came to 18 bases. This CDR3 is CASSSGPVPLDTEAFF. CDR3 nucleotides: TGCGCCAGCAGCTCCGGTCCGGTGCCCCTGGACACTGAAGCTTTCTTT.

Points on this clonotype: A read error may be the cause here, since a much bigger clone is one base away. The chain combines TRBV11-1 with TRBJ2-3; TRBD1 agrees at 8 bases. The CDR3 is 15 amino acids. The germline gives CDR1 SGHAT, CDR2 FQDESV (reference sequence). The V and J ends lost 5 bases and 4 bases, in that order; junction bases with no gene match: 8. CDR3 in amino acids: CASSRGRTGSDTQYF. DNA of the CDR3: TGTGCCAGCAGCCGCGGTAGGACAGGGTCAGATACGCAGTATTTT.

A few counts support this clonotype. The chain is built from TRBV9 and TRBJ1-1, with D uncertain. The CDR3 spans 13 residues. CDR1 is SGDLS and CDR2 is YYNGEE in the germline V gene. V lost 3 bases to trimming and J lost 4 bases, with 10 bases between them. The CDR3 sequence: CASSGLWGTEAFF. The CDR3 DNA reads TGTGCCAGCAGCGGACTTTGGGGCACTGAAGCTTTCTTT.